This T cell receptor beta chain was captured in a study of breast tumors, draining lymph nodes, adjacent tissues. Points from the study as a whole: The lymph node origin of tumor T cells was framed as consistent with a hypothesis, not demonstrated.

Ten or more counts support this clonotype. The antigen is not known. TCRdb analysed the multiplex PCR reads with MiXCR anew, one entry per CDR3 protein. The data show around 130,000 distinct CDR3 sequences, with roughly 33% seen just once and around 2.3% held by the top ten. Axillary draining lymph nodes of breast cancer patients supplied the node samples. The clonotype comes from a female donor with breast cancer. Some clones in this sample may be carry-over from other donors' samples. Sequencing was done on a sample of axillary lymph node tissue.

The DNA for the CDR3 is TGTGCCACCAAGGCCACTCGCAGCCAAGAGACCCAGTACTTC. Translated, it gives CATKATRSQETQYF. The chain combines TRBV15 with TRBJ2-5; the D is unclear. The V gene's germline CDR1 is LNHNV and CDR2 YYDKDF (reference sequence). This CDR3 spans 14 amino acids. The V and J ends lost 7 bases and 1 base respectively, with 13 bases between them.